Listed below are T cell receptor beta chains from one sample, sequenced in a study of cytomegalovirus exposure and HLA in healthy donors. Data came from immunoSEQ multiplex PCR; TCRdb stores just in-frame clones and leaves some out. The repertoire holds approximately 120,000 clones, with around 78% as singletons. Sequenced material: PBMCs. The receptors come from a man aged 35-49 years in good health and CMV-seronegative. The CDR3 runs from the conserved cysteine through the conserved F or W. A D gene is named only where the DNA matches it firmly. Expanded clones get a size class; other rows say once, few or many, or leave the size out.

J: TRBJ1-5; V: TRBV6-5; D: TRBD1; size: few; CDR3: CASSITGGHQPQHF; DNA: TGTGCCAGCAGCATCACAGGGGGCCATCAGCCCCAGCATTTT
J: TRBJ2-5; V: TRBV27; D: .; size: .; CDR3: CASSLQDQGETQYF; DNA: TGTGCCAGCAGCCTACAGGATCAGGGGGAGACCCAGTACTTC
J: TRBJ2-1; V: TRBV5-1; D: TRBD2; size: .; CDR3: CASSQLAGAYNEQFF; DNA: TGCGCCAGCAGTCAACTAGCGGGGGCCTACAATGAGCAGTTCTTC
J: TRBJ1-6; V: TRBV7-9; D: .; size: .; CDR3: CASSFGGRDNSPLHF; DNA: TGTGCCAGCAGCTTCGGGGGGAGGGATAATTCACCCCTCCACTTT
J: TRBJ1-1; V: TRBV2; D: .; size: .; CDR3: CASSSGRAAEAFF; DNA: TGTGCCAGCAGTTCTGGACGAGCGGCTGAAGCTTTCTTT
J: TRBJ2-7; V: TRBV2; D: .; size: once; CDR3: CASSAGQRQYF; DNA: TGTGCCAGCAGTGCCGGACAGCGGCAGTACTTC
J: TRBJ2-1; V: TRBV6-1; D: TRBD2; size: .; CDR3: CASSRLAGGNEQFF; DNA: TGTGCCAGCAGCCGACTAGCGGGGGGAAATGAGCAGTTCTTC
J: TRBJ1-5; V: TRBV11-2; D: .; size: .; CDR3: CASSFQAVGQPQHF; DNA: TGTGCCAGCAGCTTTCAGGCAGTAGGTCAGCCCCAGCATTTT
J: TRBJ1-6; V: TRBV7-8; D: .; size: few; CDR3: CASSLASFEDSPLHF; DNA: TGTGCCAGCAGCTTAGCGTCTTTCGAGGATTCACCCCTCCACTTT
J: TRBJ2-7; V: TRBV11-3; D: .; size: .; CDR3: CASSLGGEYEQYF; DNA: TGTGCCAGCAGCTTAGGGGGCGAGTACGAGCAGTACTTC
J: TRBJ1-1; V: TRBV5-4; D: .; size: few; CDR3: CAGINSNTPLEAFF; DNA: TGTGCCGGAATTAACAGTAATACCCCCCTAGAAGCTTTCTTT
J: TRBJ1-1; V: TRBV19; D: .; size: .; CDR3: CASSIISGSGTEAFF; DNA: TGTGCCAGTAGTATAATCTCGGGGTCGGGCACTGAAGCTTTCTTT
J: TRBJ2-7; V: TRBV28; D: .; size: .; CDR3: CASSLGSRTVSYEQYF; DNA: TGTGCCAGCAGTTTGGGTTCAAGGACAGTTTCCTACGAGCAGTACTTC
J: TRBJ1-2; V: TRBV11-1; D: .; size: .; CDR3: CASSSGGGPPSKGYTF; DNA: TGTGCCAGCAGCTCTGGGGGAGGCCCCCCGTCGAAGGGCTACACCTTC
J: TRBJ1-2; V: TRBV5-5; D: .; size: .; CDR3: CASSLGGGVVYGYTF; DNA: TGTGCCAGCAGCTTGGGGGGGGGCGTAGTGTATGGCTACACCTTC
J: TRBJ1-1; V: TRBV6-5; D: TRBD1; size: few; CDR3: CASSQQGAGAFF; DNA: TGTGCCAGCAGTCAACAGGGGGCTGGGGCTTTCTTT
J: TRBJ2-3; V: TRBV5-6; D: .; size: .; CDR3: CASSLAAASTDTQYF; DNA: TGTGCCAGCAGCTTAGCGGCAGCTAGCACAGATACGCAGTATTTT
J: TRBJ1-1; V: TRBV11-1; D: .; size: .; CDR3: CASSTTTRMTFF; DNA: TGTGCCAGCAGTACTACTACCCGTATGACTTTCTTT
J: TRBJ2-1; V: TRBV10-3; D: TRBD2; size: .; CDR3: CAIRPQGGDEQFF; DNA: TGTGCCATCAGGCCGCAGGGAGGGGATGAGCAGTTCTTC
J: TRBJ1-3; V: TRBV7-8; D: .; size: .; CDR3: CASSPILYQNSGNTIYF; DNA: TGTGCCAGCAGCCCAATATTGTATCAGAACTCTGGAAACACCATATATTTT
J: TRBJ2-4; V: TRBV7-9; D: TRBD2; size: .; CDR3: CASSPGLGYIQYF; DNA: TGTGCCAGCAGCCCAGGACTAGGCTACATTCAGTACTTC
J: TRBJ2-5; V: TRBV5-1; D: TRBD1; size: .; CDR3: CASRQQGGETQYF; DNA: TGCGCCAGCAGACAACAGGGGGGAGAGACCCAGTACTTC
J: TRBJ1-2; V: TRBV2; D: TRBD1; size: .; CDR3: CASTGGFDGYTF; DNA: TGTGCCAGCACAGGGGGCTTTGATGGCTACACCTTC
J: TRBJ2-3; V: TRBV5-6; D: TRBD2; size: .; CDR3: CASSFSTSGADTQYF; DNA: TGTGCCAGCAGCTTTTCGACTAGCGGGGCAGATACGCAGTATTTT
J: TRBJ2-2; V: TRBV19; D: .; size: .; CDR3: CASSTGWSGELFF; DNA: TGTGCCAGTTCTACAGGGTGGTCCGGGGAGCTGTTTTTT
J: TRBJ1-3; V: TRBV7-2; D: .; size: .; CDR3: CASSLDRGTIYF; DNA: TGTGCCAGCAGCTTAGATCGAGGAACCATATATTTT
J: TRBJ1-3; V: TRBV9; D: .; size: once; CDR3: CASSVEGISGNTIYF; DNA: TGTGCCAGCAGTGTAGAGGGGATCTCTGGAAACACCATATATTTT
J: TRBJ2-3; V: TRBV4-3; D: .; size: .; CDR3: CASSQDETGNTDTQYF; DNA: TGCGCCAGCAGCCAAGACGAGACAGGCAACACAGATACGCAGTATTTT